This TCR beta chain was found in a study of spatial heterogeneity in lung cancer. Background on the study: Beta-chain sequences consistently outnumbered alpha-chain sequences in detection.

Study observations and caveats: Intratumoral expanded alpha and beta TCR counts were found to track tumor mutation counts. Around 7% of tumor T cells for alpha chains and approximately 13% for beta chains were estimated to be covered.

TCR cDNA molecules each had a unique molecular identifier. TCRdb itself ran the 5' RACE reads through MiXCR, one entry per CDR3 protein. The sample holds approximately 9,500 distinct CDR3 sequences; roughly 12% are singletons and the top ten take roughly a tenth. This CDR3 region has 16 residues. The V segment lost 5 bases and the J segment 0 bases; nucleotides outside the gene matches: 5. CDR1 and CDR2 from the germline V gene are MNHEY and SVGEGT. The time point is: sample taken at primary tumor resection. Whole RNA was taken from tumor, nontumor lung or frozen PBMC; it was then sequenced unsorted. This clonotype has at least ten counts. Its antigen is unidentified.

The chain recombines TRBV6-2 or TRBV6-3 with TRBJ2-3, with 10 bases fitting TRBD1. This sequence was found in a male donor with early-stage non-small cell lung cancer. The sequencing here drew on lung tumor tissue, taken at surgery. The CDR3 protein is CASSTDRGRSTDTQYF. As DNA, the CDR3 is TGTGCCAGCAGTACCGACAGGGGGCGTAGCACAGATACGCAGTATTTT.